These T cell receptor beta chains were read from a single sample in a study of radiotherapy plus CTLA-4 blockade in lung cancer. TCRdb keeps only in-frame clones here, not all; method: immunoSEQ multiplex PCR. This table has tens of thousands of clones, 77% appearing once. The sample in question was peripheral blood, obtained from a patient treated with radiotherapy plus ipilimumab. The receptors come from a human donor with non-small cell lung cancer who had a partial response to radiotherapy plus ipilimumab. The CDR3 runs from the conserved cysteine through the conserved F or W. A D gene is named only where the DNA matches it firmly. The size of a clone is reported for some rows only, either as once, few or many, or as a class for expanded clones.

V	J	D	size	CDR3	DNA
TRBV7-2	TRBJ1-6	-	-	CATSGVLYNSPLHF	TGTGCCACCTCAGGGGTCCTCTATAATTCACCCCTCCACTTT
TRBV18	TRBJ1-1	TRBD1	-	CASSRDRQGASTEAFF	TGTGCCAGCTCACGAGATCGACAGGGGGCCAGCACTGAAGCTTTCTTT
TRBV7-9	TRBJ1-5	TRBD1	-	CASSLTGSGQPQHF	TGTGCCAGCAGCTTGACAGGGTCGGGTCAGCCCCAGCATTTT
TRBV28	TRBJ1-1	TRBD1	-	CASSLRAGGNTEAFF	TGTGCCAGCAGTTTAAGGGCAGGGGGGAACACTGAAGCTTTCTTT
TRBV28	TRBJ1-2	TRBD1	-	CASSFYRGPGGYTF	TGTGCCAGCAGTTTTTACAGGGGGCCGGGGGGCTACACCTTC
TRBV28	TRBJ1-5	-	-	CASSTRTGEGQPQHF	TGTGCCAGCAGTACAAGGACGGGGGAGGGTCAGCCCCAGCATTTT
TRBV6-1	TRBJ1-1	TRBD1	few	CASGRQGNEAFF	TGTGCCAGCGGCAGACAGGGAAATGAAGCTTTCTTT
TRBV6-4	TRBJ1-2	TRBD1	-	CASRMDREGYGYTF	TGTGCCAGCAGAATGGACAGGGAGGGCTATGGCTACACCTTC
TRBV6-4	TRBJ2-2	-	-	CASSPRDNTGELFF	TGTGCCAGCAGTCCACGGGATAACACCGGGGAGCTGTTTTTT
TRBV6-1	TRBJ1-2	-	few	CASSVLPGQTTSYGYTF	TGTGCCAGCAGTGTTCTTCCAGGACAGACGACGAGCTATGGCTACACCTTC
TRBV30	TRBJ1-2	TRBD1	-	CAWTRTGGYGYTF	TGTGCCTGGACCCGGACAGGGGGCTATGGCTACACCTTC
TRBV19	TRBJ1-4	-	-	CASSYGALGEKLFF	TGTGCCAGTAGTTATGGGGCACTGGGAGAAAAACTGTTTTTT
TRBV7-2	TRBJ2-1	TRBD2	-	CASSLKGLAGLSYNEQFF	TGTGCCAGCAGCTTAAAGGGACTAGCGGGCCTCTCCTACAATGAGCAGTTCTTC
TRBV29-1	TRBJ1-4	-	-	CSVFYEKLFF	TGCAGCGTTTTCTATGAAAAACTGTTTTTT
TRBV9	TRBJ2-5	TRBD2	-	CASSVDSGGVETQYF	TGTGCCAGCAGCGTAGACAGCGGGGGGGTAGAGACCCAGTACTTC
TRBV19	TRBJ2-4	-	-	CASSPRGSGGRNIQYF	TGTGCCAGTAGTCCAAGGGGCTCCGGGGGGCGAAACATTCAGTACTTC
TRBV19	TRBJ1-6	-	-	CASGSINNSPLHF	TGTGCCTCCGGGAGCATCAACAATTCACCCCTCCACTTT
TRBV7-9	TRBJ1-3	-	-	CASRDRLVGNTIYF	TGTGCCAGCAGAGACCGACTGGTCGGAAACACCATATATTTT
TRBV9	TRBJ1-1	TRBD1	-	CASSVGQALNTEAFF	TGTGCCAGCAGCGTCGGACAGGCACTGAACACTGAAGCTTTCTTT
TRBV2	TRBJ1-5	TRBD1	-	CASSEGTGEIDQPQHF	TGTGCCAGCAGTGAAGGGACAGGGGAGATCGATCAGCCCCAGCATTTT
TRBV6-6	TRBJ2-1	-	-	CASSYSGGSSYNEQFF	TGTGCCAGCAGTTACTCTGGGGGGAGCTCCTACAATGAGCAGTTCTTC
TRBV5-1	TRBJ2-2	-	-	CASSLNTGELFF	TGCGCCAGCAGCCTGAACACCGGGGAGCTGTTTTTT
TRBV14	TRBJ2-2	-	-	CASSQQVAGELFF	TGTGCCAGCAGCCAGCAGGTAGCCGGGGAGCTGTTTTTT
TRBV15	TRBJ1-6	-	few	CATSRDGQNSPLHF	TGTGCCACCAGCAGAGACGGACAGAATTCACCCCTCCACTTT
TRBV5-1	TRBJ2-6	-	-	CASSLGSSGANVLTF	TGCGCCAGCAGCTTGGGTAGCTCTGGGGCCAACGTCCTGACTTTC
TRBV9	TRBJ2-3	-	-	CASSVGSGETDTQYF	TGTGCCAGCAGCGTAGGGTCAGGGGAGACAGATACGCAGTATTTT
TRBV5-4	TRBJ1-3	TRBD1	-	CASSTGTGGLGNTIYF	TGTGCCAGCAGCACGGGAACAGGGGGCCTCGGAAACACCATATATTTT
TRBV7-6	TRBJ2-5	-	few	CASVPIAGLGETQYF	TGTGCCAGCGTACCTATTGCGGGGCTAGGGGAGACCCAGTACTTC
TRBV7-2	TRBJ1-5	TRBD1	-	CASSSGQGSNQPQHF	TGTGCCAGCAGTTCCGGACAGGGAAGCAATCAGCCCCAGCATTTT
TRBV11-1	TRBJ1-4	-	-	CASSLFPGIGTNEKLFF	TGTGCCAGCAGCTTATTCCCAGGGATCGGAACTAATGAAAAACTGTTTTTT
TRBV11-2	TRBJ2-3	TRBD2	-	CASRSGGGTDTQYF	TGTGCCAGCAGAAGCGGGGGCGGGACAGATACGCAGTATTTT
TRBV7-3	TRBJ2-1	-	-	CASSLTTSSYNEQFF	TGTGCCAGCAGCTTGACTACCAGCTCCTACAATGAGCAGTTCTTC
TRBV11-3	TRBJ2-6	TRBD1	-	CASGGQGTSGANVLTF	TGTGCCAGCGGTGGACAGGGGACCTCTGGGGCCAACGTCCTGACTTTC
TRBV5-1	TRBJ1-4	-	-	CASSQGQSTNEKLFF	TGCGCCAGCAGCCAAGGACAGTCAACTAATGAAAAACTGTTTTTT
TRBV6-5	TRBJ2-7	-	-	CASKGRGSGEQYF	TGTGCCAGCAAAGGCAGGGGTAGTGGCGAGCAGTACTTC